The rows below give T cell receptor beta chains drawn from one sample of a study of OX40 agonist ivuxolimab in advanced cancers. Only in-frame clones appear in the TCRdb table, and some are missing; sequencing was by immunoSEQ multiplex PCR. The sample holds around 94,000 clones; more than 90% are singletons and the top ten take 3.4%. The sample consisted of CD4+ or CD8+ T cells sorted from blood, taken in a trial of the OX40 agonist ivuxolimab. The receptor source for this set is an adult with an advanced solid tumor such as melanoma, head and neck, liver or kidney cancer. Both conserved end residues are part of each CDR3. The D gene is left open where the match is weak. Some rows mark clone size as missing; the rest say once, few, many or name a class of expanded clone.

j_call v_call cdr3_length clone_size d_call cdr3_nt cdr3_aa
TRBJ2-7 TRBV29-1 14 - - TGCAGCGTTGAGGGTCAGGGGTCTTCCTACGAGCAGTACTTC CSVEGQGSSYEQYF
TRBJ1-2 TRBV2 15 - - TGTGCCAGCAGTGAACCCCGGGACGGCGGAAGTGGCTACACCTTC CASSEPRDGGSGYTF
TRBJ1-1 TRBV5-5 15 - TRBD1 TGTGCCAGCAGCTTGGGACAGGGGGGTAACACTGAAGCTTTCTTT CASSLGQGGNTEAFF
TRBJ2-7 TRBV7-2 14 - TRBD1 TGTGCCAGCAGACGAGGGGGCGTCGACTACGAGCAGTACTTC CASRRGGVDYEQYF
TRBJ1-2 TRBV9 14 once TRBD1 TGTGCCAGCAGCGTTGGAACAGGGGCAAGAGGCTACACCTTC CASSVGTGARGYTF
TRBJ2-1 TRBV7-8 15 - - TGTGCCAGCAGCAACCGACATCGCCGAGACAATGAGCAGTTCTTC CASSNRHRRDNEQFF
TRBJ2-3 TRBV9 15 - - TGTGCCAGCAGCGTAGGAGTGAGGGCGACAGATACGCAGTATTTT CASSVGVRATDTQYF
TRBJ2-3 TRBV27 16 few TRBD1 TGTGCCAGCAGTTTGGCGGACAGGGGCCACACAGATACGCAGTATTTT CASSLADRGHTDTQYF
TRBJ1-2 TRBV9 13 once TRBD1 TGTGCCAGCAGCGTGACAGGGGGCGCGGGCTACACCTTC CASSVTGGAGYTF
TRBJ2-2 TRBV2 16 - TRBD2 TGTGCCAGCAGCCGAAGGGAGGGAGCGAACACCGGGGAGCTGTTTTTT CASSRREGANTGELFF
TRBJ1-1 TRBV2 15 - - TGTGCCAGCAGTGCGTACAGGGCAATGAACACTGAAGCTTTCTTT CASSAYRAMNTEAFF
TRBJ1-1 TRBV2 15 - - TGTGCCAGCAGTGAAGTGGACGGGCTGAACACTGAAGCTTTCTTT CASSEVDGLNTEAFF
TRBJ2-3 TRBV13 16 - TRBD2 TGTGCCAGCAGCGGCCAAACTAGCGGGAGCGTAGATACGCAGTATTTT CASSGQTSGSVDTQYF
TRBJ2-3 TRBV27 16 - TRBD2 TGTGCCAGCAGTCGGCTGGGCGGGGGGCGCACAGATACGCAGTATTTT CASSRLGGGRTDTQYF
TRBJ1-2 TRBV29-1 13 - TRBD1 TGCAGCGTTACGACAGGGACTAACTATGGCTACACCTTC CSVTTGTNYGYTF
TRBJ2-1 TRBV7-6 20 - TRBD2 TGTGCCAGCAGCTCCCTAGACCCGGGACTAGCGGGAGTCCGACCCGATGAGCAGTTCTTC CASSSLDPGLAGVRPDEQFF
TRBJ1-4 TRBV2 13 few - TGTGCCAGCTACTTTTGGGGGGGTGAAAAACTGTTTTTT CASYFWGGEKLFF